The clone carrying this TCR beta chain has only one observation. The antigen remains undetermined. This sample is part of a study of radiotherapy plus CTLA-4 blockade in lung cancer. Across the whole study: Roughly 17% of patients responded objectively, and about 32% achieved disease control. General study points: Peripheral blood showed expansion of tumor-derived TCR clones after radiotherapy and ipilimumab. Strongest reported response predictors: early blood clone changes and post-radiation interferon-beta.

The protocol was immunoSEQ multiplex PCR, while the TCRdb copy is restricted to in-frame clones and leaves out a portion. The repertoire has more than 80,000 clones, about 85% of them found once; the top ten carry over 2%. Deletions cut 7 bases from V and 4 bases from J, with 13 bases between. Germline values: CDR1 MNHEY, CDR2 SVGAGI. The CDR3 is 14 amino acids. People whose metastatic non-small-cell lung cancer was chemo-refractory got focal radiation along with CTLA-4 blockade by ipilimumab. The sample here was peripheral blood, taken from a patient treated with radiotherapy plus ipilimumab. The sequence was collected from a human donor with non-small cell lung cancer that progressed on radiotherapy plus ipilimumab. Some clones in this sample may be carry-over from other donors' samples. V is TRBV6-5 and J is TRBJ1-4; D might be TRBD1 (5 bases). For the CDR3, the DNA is TGTGCCAGCACCCCTGGGGGGTTTAATGAAAAACTGTTTTTT. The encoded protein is CASTPGGFNEKLFF.